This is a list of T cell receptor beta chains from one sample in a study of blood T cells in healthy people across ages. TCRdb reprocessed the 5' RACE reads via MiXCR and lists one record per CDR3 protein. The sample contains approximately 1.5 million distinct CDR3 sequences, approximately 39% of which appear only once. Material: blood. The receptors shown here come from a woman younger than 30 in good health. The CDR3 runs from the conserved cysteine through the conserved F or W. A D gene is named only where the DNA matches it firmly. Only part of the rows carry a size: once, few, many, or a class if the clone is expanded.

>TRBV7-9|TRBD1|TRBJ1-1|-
CASSSPVRGTEAFF
TGTGCCAGCAGCTCCCCAGTCAGGGGGACTGAAGCTTTCTTT
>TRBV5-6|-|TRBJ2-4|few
CASSRTLAKNIQYF
TGTGCCAGCAGCAGGACATTAGCCAAAAACATTCAGTACTTC
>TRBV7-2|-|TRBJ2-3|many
CASSQRTSTDTQYF
TGTGCCAGCAGCCAACGGACTAGCACAGATACGCAGTATTTT
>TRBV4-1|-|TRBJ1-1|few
CASSQVTGITEAFF
TGCGCCAGCAGCCAAGTCACAGGGATCACTGAAGCTTTCTTT
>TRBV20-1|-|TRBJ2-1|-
CSARAGWGFPNEQFF
TGCAGTGCTAGAGCCGGGTGGGGTTTCCCCAATGAGCAGTTCTTC
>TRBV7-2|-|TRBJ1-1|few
CASSQMRGTEAFF
TGTGCCAGCAGCCAGATGAGGGGAACTGAAGCTTTCTTT
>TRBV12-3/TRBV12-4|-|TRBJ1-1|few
CASTTGWGMNTEAFF
TGTGCCAGCACCACGGGGTGGGGGATGAACACTGAAGCTTTCTTT
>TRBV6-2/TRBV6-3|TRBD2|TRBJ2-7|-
CASSFFVLGGRSYEQYF
TGTGCCAGCAGTTTCTTCGTACTGGGCGGGAGGTCCTACGAGCAGTACTTC
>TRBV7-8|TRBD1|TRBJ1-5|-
CASSIGDRGWHQPQHF
TGTGCCAGCAGCATAGGGGACAGGGGCTGGCATCAGCCCCAGCATTTT
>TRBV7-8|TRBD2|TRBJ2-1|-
CASSLQGLAANEQFF
TGTGCCAGCAGCCTCCAAGGGCTAGCGGCTAATGAGCAGTTCTTC
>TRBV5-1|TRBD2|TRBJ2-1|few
CASSFTSGSGNEQFF
TGCGCCAGCAGCTTTACTAGCGGGAGCGGCAATGAGCAGTTCTTC
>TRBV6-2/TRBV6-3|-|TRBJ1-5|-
CASSYASREQPQHF
TGTGCCAGCAGTTACGCGTCGAGGGAACAGCCCCAGCATTTT
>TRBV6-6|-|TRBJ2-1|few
CASSYSNGANEQFF
TGTGCCAGCAGTTACTCGAACGGGGCCAATGAGCAGTTCTTC
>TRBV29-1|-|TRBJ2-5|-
CSVEDILRETQYF
TGCAGCGTTGAAGACATACTTAGGGAGACCCAGTACTTC
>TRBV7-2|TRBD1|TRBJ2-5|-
CASRTGTEYQETQYF
TGTGCCAGCAGAACCGGGACAGAGTACCAAGAGACCCAGTACTTC
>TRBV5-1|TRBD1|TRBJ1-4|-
CAGSLGTGANEKLFF
TGCGCCGGCAGCTTGGGGACAGGGGCTAATGAAAAACTGTTTTTT
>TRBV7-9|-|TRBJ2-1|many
CASSFSGGSYNEQFF
TGTGCCAGCAGCTTTAGCGGCGGCTCCTACAATGAGCAGTTCTTC
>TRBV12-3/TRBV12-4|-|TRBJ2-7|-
CASGKGPGVYEQYF
TGTGCCAGCGGTAAGGGACCAGGAGTCTACGAGCAGTACTTC
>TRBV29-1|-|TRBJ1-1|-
CSVLGRASTEAFF
TGCAGCGTTTTGGGTCGCGCGAGCACTGAAGCTTTCTTT
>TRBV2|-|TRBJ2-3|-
CASILWGSFDTTDTQYF
TGTGCCAGCATTCTTTGGGGGTCCTTCGATACCACAGATACGCAGTATTTT
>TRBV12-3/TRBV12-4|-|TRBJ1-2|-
CASRTFVHGYTF
TGTGCCAGCAGGACCTTTGTGCATGGCTACACCTTC
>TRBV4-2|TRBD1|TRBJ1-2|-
CASSQEAGQRHCGYTF
TGTGCCAGCAGCCAAGAAGCGGGACAGCGACACTGTGGCTACACCTTC
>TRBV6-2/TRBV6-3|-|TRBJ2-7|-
CASSYSPGEQYF
TGTGCCAGCAGTTACAGCCCGGGGGAGCAGTACTTC
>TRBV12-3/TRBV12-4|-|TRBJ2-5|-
CASSFWTVQEAQYF
TGTGCCAGCAGTTTTTGGACAGTACAAGAGGCCCAGTACTTC
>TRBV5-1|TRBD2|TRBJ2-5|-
CASSHYQRGPETQYF
TGCGCCAGCAGTCATTACCAGCGGGGCCCAGAGACCCAGTACTTC
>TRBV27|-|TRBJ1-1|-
CATRGGVATEAFF
TGTGCCACCAGAGGGGGGGTAGCCACTGAAGCTTTCTTT
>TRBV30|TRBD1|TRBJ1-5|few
CAWGGTGNQPQHF
TGTGCCTGGGGTGGGACAGGGAATCAGCCCCAGCATTTT
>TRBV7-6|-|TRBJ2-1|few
CASSLAVAAYNEQFF
TGTGCCAGCAGCTTAGCGGTAGCGGCCTACAATGAGCAGTTCTTC
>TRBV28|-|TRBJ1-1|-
CASSSGQGTNTEAFF
TGTGCCAGCAGTTCCGGGCAGGGCACGAACACTGAAGCTTTCTTT
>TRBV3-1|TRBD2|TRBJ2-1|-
CASSYKVTSANEQFF
TGTGCCAGCAGCTACAAGGTGACTAGCGCGAATGAGCAGTTCTTC
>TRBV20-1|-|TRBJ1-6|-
CSASPGIGNSPLHF
TGCAGTGCTAGTCCAGGGATCGGTAATTCACCCCTCCACTTT
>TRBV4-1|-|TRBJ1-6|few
CASSQEEGGTPLHF
TGCGCCAGCAGCCAAGAAGAGGGGGGGACACCCCTCCACTTT
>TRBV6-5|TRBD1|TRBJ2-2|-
CASRGTGHTGELFF
TGTGCCAGCAGGGGGACAGGGCACACCGGGGAGCTGTTTTTT
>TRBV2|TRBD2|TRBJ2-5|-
CASRGTSGGQETQYF
TGTGCCAGCAGGGGGACTAGCGGTGGTCAAGAGACCCAGTACTTC
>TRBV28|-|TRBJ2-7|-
CASSRSGTGLSYEQYF
TGTGCCAGTTCCCGTTCCGGGACGGGACTCTCCTACGAGCAGTACTTC
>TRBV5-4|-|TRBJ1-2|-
CASSFDRGYTF
TGTGCCAGCAGCTTTGACAGAGGCTACACCTTC
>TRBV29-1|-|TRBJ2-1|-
CSATRGAAYNEQFF
TGCAGCGCCACTCGAGGGGCGGCCTACAATGAGCAGTTCTTC
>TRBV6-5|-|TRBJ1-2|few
CASSYSGQSVRGYTF
TGTGCCAGCAGTTACTCGGGGCAGAGCGTTCGGGGCTACACCTTC
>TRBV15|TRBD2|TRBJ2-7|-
CATSRDRPGLAGSYEQYF
TGTGCCACCAGCAGAGACCGCCCGGGACTAGCGGGATCCTACGAGCAGTACTTC
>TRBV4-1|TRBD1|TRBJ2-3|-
CASSQPRTGKAADTQYF
TGCGCCAGCAGCCAACCAAGGACAGGGAAGGCGGCAGATACGCAGTATTTT
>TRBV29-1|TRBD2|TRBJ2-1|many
CSTSRASGRGYNEQFF
TGCAGCACCAGCCGCGCTAGCGGGAGAGGGTACAATGAGCAGTTCTTC
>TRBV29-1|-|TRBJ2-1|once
CSVGAAVVDEQFF
TGCAGCGTTGGTGCCGCAGTCGTCGATGAGCAGTTCTTC
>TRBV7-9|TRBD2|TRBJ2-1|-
CASSPRLAGIYNEQFF
TGTGCCAGCAGCCCTCGACTAGCGGGAATTTACAATGAGCAGTTCTTC
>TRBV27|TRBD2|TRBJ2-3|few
CASSLRSGRARTQYF
TGTGCCAGCAGTTTAAGGAGCGGGAGGGCCCGAACGCAGTATTTT
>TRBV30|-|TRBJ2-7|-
CAWSPAVGSFWEQYF
TGTGCCTGGAGTCCAGCGGTGGGCAGTTTTTGGGAGCAGTACTTC
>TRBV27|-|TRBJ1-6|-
CASSFKTGVGVKWDSPLHF
TGTGCCAGCAGTTTTAAGACGGGCGTAGGGGTAAAGTGGGATTCACCCCTCCACTTT
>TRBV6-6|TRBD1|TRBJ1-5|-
CASSYVRGPYSNQPQHF
TGTGCCAGCAGTTACGTCAGGGGGCCGTATAGCAATCAGCCCCAGCATTTT
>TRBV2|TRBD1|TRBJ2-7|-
CASRDRTHGYEQYF
TGTGCCAGCAGGGACAGGACCCATGGTTACGAGCAGTACTTC
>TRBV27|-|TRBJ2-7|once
CASSQRGRGYEQYF
TGTGCCAGCAGTCAGAGGGGGAGAGGATACGAGCAGTACTTC
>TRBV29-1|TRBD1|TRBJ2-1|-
CSVGSRVRQGNEQFF
TGCAGCGTAGGATCCAGAGTAAGACAGGGGAATGAGCAGTTCTTC
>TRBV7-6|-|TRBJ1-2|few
CASSLVVDHGYTF
TGTGCCAGCAGCTTGGTTGTGGACCATGGCTACACCTTC
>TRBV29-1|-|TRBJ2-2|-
CSVEQGAGELFF
TGCAGCGTTGAACAAGGGGCCGGGGAGCTGTTTTTT
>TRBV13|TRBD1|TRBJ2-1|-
CASSPHRGYNEQFF
TGTGCCAGCAGCCCCCACAGGGGATACAATGAGCAGTTCTTC